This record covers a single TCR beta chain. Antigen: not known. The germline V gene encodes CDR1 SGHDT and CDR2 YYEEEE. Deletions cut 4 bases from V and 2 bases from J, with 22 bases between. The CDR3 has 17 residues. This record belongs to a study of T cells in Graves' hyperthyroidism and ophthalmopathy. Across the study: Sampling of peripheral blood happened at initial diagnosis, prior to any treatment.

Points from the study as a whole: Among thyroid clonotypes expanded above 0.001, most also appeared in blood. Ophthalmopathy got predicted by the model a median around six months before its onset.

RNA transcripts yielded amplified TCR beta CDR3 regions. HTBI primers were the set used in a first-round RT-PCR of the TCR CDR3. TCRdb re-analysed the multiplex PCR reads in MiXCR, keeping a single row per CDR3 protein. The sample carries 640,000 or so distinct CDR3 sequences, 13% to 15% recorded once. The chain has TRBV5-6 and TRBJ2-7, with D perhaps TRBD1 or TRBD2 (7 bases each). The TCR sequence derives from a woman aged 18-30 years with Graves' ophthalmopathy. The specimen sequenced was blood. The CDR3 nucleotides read TGTGCCAGCAGCCCGCTGGGACTACAGGGGCCCCCCTACGAGCAGTACTTC. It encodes CASSPLGLQGPPYEQYF.